This T cell receptor (beta chain) was captured by sequencing in a study of T cell repertoires in cytomegalovirus infection (dated by TCRdb to the late 2010s). Regarding the research as a whole: The HLA type of each donor mattered for the analysis, because public TCR beta signatures pointed to carriage of CMV infection along with the matching HLA type.

Remarks on this clonotype: The antigen this receptor binds is unknown. Base qualities are not at hand, and no much larger clone is one base apart.

V is pruned by 5 bases and J by 6 bases, leaving 11 bases of the junction without a gene match. Taken from cysteine to phenylalanine, the CDR3 has 15 residues. Only the CDR3 part of the read is kept: 45 bases, read in frame from the first base. These reads were obtained on an Illumina HiSeq 1500. In-frame beta chains were kept once TCRdb had trimmed the public reads at Q25 with fastp and called clones with MiXCR. Records with the same CDR3 protein are collapsed into one entry carrying the most frequent genes and DNA. The sample records 250,000 or so distinct CDR3 sequences, roughly 12% of which are singletons. The top ten hold 1.5% to 2% of the sample. On the study overall, not on this receptor specifically: The ex vivo response was dominated by HLA-C-restricted CMV-specific TCR beta clonotypes, and the single most frequent clonotype in two of eight donors was supplied by these HLA-C-restricted clonotypes. Cumulative frequency of public TCR beta family members discriminated carriers of CMV infection plus the relevant HLA type in this cohort and an independent roughly 340-donor cohort.

The sequence joins TRBV12-3 or TRBV12-4 to TRBJ2-7, with 9 middle bases fitting TRBD2. The source is a human donor in good health (CMV status not recorded). Some clones in this sample may be carry-over from other donors' samples. Material: PBMCs. The CDR3 region: CASSLNPGLAGEQYF. The bases are TGTGCCAGCAGTCTTAACCCGGGACTAGCCGGCGAGCAGTACTTC.